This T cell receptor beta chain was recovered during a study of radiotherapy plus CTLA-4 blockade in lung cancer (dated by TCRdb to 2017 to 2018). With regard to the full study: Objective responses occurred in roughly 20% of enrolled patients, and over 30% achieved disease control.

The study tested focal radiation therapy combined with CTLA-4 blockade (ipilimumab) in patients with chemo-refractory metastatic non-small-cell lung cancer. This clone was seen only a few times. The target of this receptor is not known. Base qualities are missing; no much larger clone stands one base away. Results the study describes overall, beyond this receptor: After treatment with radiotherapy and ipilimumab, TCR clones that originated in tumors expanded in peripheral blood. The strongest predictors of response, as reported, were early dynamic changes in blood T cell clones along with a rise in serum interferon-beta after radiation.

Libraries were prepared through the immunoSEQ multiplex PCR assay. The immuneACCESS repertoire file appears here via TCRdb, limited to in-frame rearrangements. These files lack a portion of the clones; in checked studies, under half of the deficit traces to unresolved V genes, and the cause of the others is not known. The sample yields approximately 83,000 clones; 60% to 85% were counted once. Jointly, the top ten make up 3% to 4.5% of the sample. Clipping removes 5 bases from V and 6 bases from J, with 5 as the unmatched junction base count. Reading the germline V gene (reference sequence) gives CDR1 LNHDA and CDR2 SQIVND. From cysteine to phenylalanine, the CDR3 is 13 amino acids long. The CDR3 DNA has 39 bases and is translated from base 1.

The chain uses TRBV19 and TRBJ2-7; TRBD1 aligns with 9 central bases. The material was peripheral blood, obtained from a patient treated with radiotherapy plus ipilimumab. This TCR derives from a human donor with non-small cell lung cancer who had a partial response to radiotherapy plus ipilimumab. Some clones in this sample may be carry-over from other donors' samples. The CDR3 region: CASSGQGISEQYF. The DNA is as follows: TGTGCCAGTAGTGGACAGGGGATTTCCGAGCAGTACTTC. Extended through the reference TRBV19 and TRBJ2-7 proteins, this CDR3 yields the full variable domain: DGGITQSPKYLFRKEGQNVTLSCEQNLNHDAMYWYRQDPGQGLRLIYYSQIVNDFQKGDIAEGYSVSREKKESFPLTVTSAQKNPTAFYLCASSGQGISEQYFGPGTRLTVT.